The TCR beta chain under discussion was sequenced for a study of blood T cell repertoires in COVID-19 (dated by TCRdb to 2019 to 2021). About the investigation overall: Samples from collaborators originated in the United States, Italy and Spain and spanned both the acute and convalescent phases of COVID-19. The dataset comprised deeply sampled blood TCRbeta repertoires from subjects exposed to, actively infected with, or recovered from COVID-19. A freely available public database, intended as a resource for researchers studying the immune response to SARS-CoV-2, is where the repertoires were released. Samples were obtained from the ongoing ImmuneRACE study (first 160 participants) and from over 1,000 subjects provided by 6 global collaborators. HLA class I and class II types, where available, came from metadata supplied by the sample provider rather than from assay-based typing. The material from the prospective study consisted of cDNA or gDNA derived from T cells, B-cell-depleted T cells, or PBMCs. Sample metadata almost always included a de-identified subject ID, COVID-19 status, age in years and sex. What the work shows at the level of the full study, not this receptor alone: The amount of clinical and demographic metadata varied by source and participant and was provided uncurated.

Whole blood was collected in K2EDTA tubes by collaborating institutions according to the institutions' own protocols. For TCRbeta analysis, collaborators shipped samples in one of three forms: frozen whole blood, isolated PBMCs, or DNA extracted from either of those sample types. V loses 0 bases, J loses 2 bases, and the germline ends lie 15 bases apart. The CDR3 measures 17 amino acids from cysteine to phenylalanine. Only CDR3 DNA remains: 51 bases, in frame from the first base. CDR1 LGHNT and CDR2 FRNRAP were looked up in the germline V gene. TCRbeta CDR3 regions were amplified from genomic DNA using the immunoSEQ Assay, a bias-controlled multiplex PCR. As for the original processing: Nucleated cell counts per sample were estimated from amplification of reference gene primers within the assay. Sequence reads were collapsed and filtered to measure the absolute abundance of every unique TCRbeta CDR3 rearrangement. For each sample, productive Simpson clonality was calculated by taking the square root of Simpson's diversity index across productive rearrangements. This immuneACCESS table, as held by TCRdb, lists in-frame sequences with V and J called but not all clones. Of the missing ones, under half trace to an unresolved V gene in checked studies; the others have no known cause. V, J and clone size were drawn from that table, and D and trimming were deduced from the DNA. The sample yields 14,000 or so clones; around 78% were counted once. The top ten hold around 8.9% of the sample.

A remark on this clone: The antigen it recognizes is unknown. Per-nucleotide qualities are absent, and no much larger clonotype sits a single base away.

The sequenced sample was peripheral blood. The source of this sequence is a man between 65 and 79 years old with acute or convalescent COVID-19. The rearrangement combines TRBV12-5 with TRBJ2-3; no confident D gene assignment can be made. Here the CDR3 is given as CASGLVRIEQTTDTQYF. The DNA sequence is TGTGCTAGTGGTTTGGTACGAATTGAACAAACCACAGATACGCAGTATTTT.